This TCR beta chain emerged from a study of blood T cells in healthy people across ages (dated by TCRdb to between 2014 and 2017). About the investigation overall: In model experiments, template switching captured about one uniquely barcoded TCR beta cDNA molecule for every two T cells. To track age-related changes in TCR beta repertoire diversity, the study relied on deep sequencing normalized with unique cDNA molecular identifiers. Donors were grouped into four age groups: young (average 16 years), middle-aged (around 39), aged (approximately 67) and long-lived (over 80). To avoid experimental bias, donors of different ages were spread randomly across the sequencing lanes. For two donors (one aged 18 to 30 and one aged 80 or older), the study analyzed two additional independent replicas of 1 million unique cDNA reads from the same blood draw.

Paper-wide results and their limitations: Since profiling was done on bulk unsorted PBMCs, naive and antigen-experienced compartments could not be conclusively compared. Estimates of total diversity based on one million sequenced T cells were considered lower bounds and underestimates. A strong correlation was found between observed TCR beta diversity and the percentage of naive T cells measured by flow cytometry. Observed TCR beta diversity per million T cells fell roughly linearly with age, and a significant reduction was already apparent by age approximately 40. The long-lived group showed more naive CD4+ T cells, fewer expanded clones and increased TCR diversity than the aged group, suggesting age selection. Donor CMV infection status was unknown, potentially confounding age-related changes in expanded clonotypes.

This clonotype was picked up one time. Its antigen has not been determined. Nothing much larger sits one base from this clone, and base qualities are not available. A single read counts as weak evidence. Trimming takes 3 bases off V and 0 bases off J; junction bases not matched to a gene: 5. Taken from the germline V gene (reference sequence), the CDR1 and CDR2 loops are LNHNV and YYDKDF. Taken from cysteine to phenylalanine, the CDR3 has 18 residues. Here the CDR3 DNA is all that survives: 54 bases in frame from base 1. Donors were 35 to 40 systemically healthy Caucasian individuals from Russia aged roughly 6 to 90 years. Around 10 milliliters of peripheral blood were drawn from each donor into EDTA-treated Vacutainer tubes. Ficoll-Paque density-gradient centrifugation was used to isolate PBMCs, with at least 6.5 million per sample. Trizol reagent was used to extract total RNA from the PBMCs, yielding at least 5.5 micrograms per sample. For every donor, flow cytometry on a PBMC aliquot measured the percentage of naive CD45RAhigh/CD27high T cells.

Library method: 5' RACE. The instrument was an Illumina HiSeq 2500. A second PCR of about 6 to 11 cycles was performed with a sample-barcoded 5' primer and a J-beta primer mix. A unique molecular identifier was introduced onto each TCR beta cDNA molecule by a template-switch 5' adaptor carrying 12 random nucleotides. Each sample yielded at least 2.5 million CDR3-containing paired-end reads. All of the RNA was converted into first-strand cDNA using the Mint cDNA synthesis kit, with a TRBC-specific oligonucleotide serving as the primer. Following uracil-DNA glycosylase treatment, all cDNA underwent a first 18-cycle PCR with the universal primers M1SS and BC2_uni_R. As for the original processing: For normalization, 1 million high-quality reads, each with a distinct molecular identifier, were randomly selected from each sample. Instead of being binned into consensus sequences, reads with shared molecular identifiers were discarded. MiTCR, with a Q25 quality threshold and the strictest error-elimination algorithm, was used for CDR3 identification, clonotype clustering and error correction. A nonparametric unseen species model with Euler transformation was used to estimate lower-bound total TCR beta diversity. TCRdb ran its own pipeline on the public reads, namely fastp trimming at Q25 and MiXCR clone calling, and kept in-frame beta chains. Duplicate CDR3 protein sequences are folded into a single record with the most common DNA and genes. These V and J calls derive from TCRdb rather than the authors' analysis. The sample table contains approximately 730,000 distinct CDR3 sequences; only one count was recorded for 40% to 65% of them. Clones ranked in the top ten supply under 50% of the sample.

The chain employs TRBV15 and TRBJ2-2, with 12 middle bases fitting TRBD2. Sequenced material: blood. This clonotype was obtained from a man older than 75 in good health. The CDR3 amino acid sequence is: CATSSGLAGTSNTGELFF. The nucleotide sequence is TGTGCCACCAGCAGTGGACTAGCGGGAACCTCGAACACCGGGGAGCTGTTTTTT.